The sequence of this T cell receptor (beta chain) was determined in a study of regulatory T cells in long-lasting Graves disease. Study-wide findings and caveats: Patients with persistent disease showed a bias toward TRBV28, TRBJ1-2 and TRBJ2-5.

Time point: newly diagnosed GD, antithyroid drugs for less than 3 months. Construction of the TCR library relied on RNA isolated from PBMCs. With regard to this clonotype: Its target is unknown.

Germline V gene data show CDR1 as MNHEY and CDR2 as SMNVEV (reference sequence). Trimming took off 3 bases at V and 8 bases at J, with 13 bases between the two ends. There are 14 residues in the CDR3. For TCR beta, libraries came from iRepertoire HTBI primers and Arm-PCR of CDR3 regions. Via MiXCR, TCRdb re-called the multiplex PCR reads, giving one row per CDR3 protein. The data show hundreds of thousands of distinct CDR3 sequences, with 16% seen just once and roughly 25% held by the top ten. These data also formed part of another study, on T cells in Graves' hyperthyroidism and ophthalmopathy. From that study: Patients between 18 and 65 years old had hyperthyroidism, newly diagnosed and lasting under 2 months. Ophthalmopathy and stable hyperthyroidism were separated by a 13 V-J model.

The receptor comes from a woman aged 40-65 years with Graves disease. The source was peripheral blood mononuclear cells (PBMCs), collected at new diagnosis, from a patient treated with antithyroid drugs. The V and J genes are TRBV27 and TRBJ2-2; D unresolved. DNA of the CDR3: TGTGCCAGCAGTTTCCGGATGATCGCAGGGGAGCTGTTTTTT. This codes for CASSFRMIAGELFF.